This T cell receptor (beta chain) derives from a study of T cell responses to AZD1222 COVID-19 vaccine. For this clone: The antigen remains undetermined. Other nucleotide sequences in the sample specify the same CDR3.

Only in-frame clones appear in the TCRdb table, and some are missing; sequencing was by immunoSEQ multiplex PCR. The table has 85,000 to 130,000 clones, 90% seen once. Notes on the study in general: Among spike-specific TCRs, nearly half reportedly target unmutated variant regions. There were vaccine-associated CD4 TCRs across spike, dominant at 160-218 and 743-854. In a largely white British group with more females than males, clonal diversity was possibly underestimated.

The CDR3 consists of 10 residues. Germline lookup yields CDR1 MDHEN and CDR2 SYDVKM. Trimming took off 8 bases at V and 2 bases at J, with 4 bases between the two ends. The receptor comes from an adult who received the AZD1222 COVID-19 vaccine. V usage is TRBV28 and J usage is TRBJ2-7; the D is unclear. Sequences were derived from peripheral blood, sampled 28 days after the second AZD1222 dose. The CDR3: CASGPYEQYF. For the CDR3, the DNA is TGTGCCAGCGGACCCTACGAGCAGTACTTC. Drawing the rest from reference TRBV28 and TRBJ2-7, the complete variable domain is DVKVTQSSRYLVKRTGEKVFLECVQDMDHENMFWYRQDPGLGLRLIYFSYDVKMKEKGDIPEGYSVSREKKERFSLILESASTNQTSMYLCASGPYEQYFGPGTRLTVT.